One and the same sample provided the 24 T cell receptor beta chains below, sequenced in a study of cytomegalovirus exposure and HLA in healthy donors. This PCR relied on a set of 60 Vbeta primers and 13 Jbeta primers. Only in-frame clones appear in the TCRdb table, and some are missing; sequencing was by immunoSEQ multiplex PCR. This table has some 150,000 clones, 76% appearing once. The sample taken for sequencing was PBMCs. All receptors come from a woman aged 40 to 49 in good health and CMV-seronegative.

This clone was seen a few times. V gene TRBV6-5 combines with J gene TRBJ2-1; 10 bases map to TRBD2. The CDR3 spans 15 residues. Germline values: CDR1 MNHEY, CDR2 SVGAGI. V trimming: 5 bases; J trimming: 3 bases; junction bases outside the gene matches: 4. The CDR3 DNA is TGTGCCAGCAGTCCCCGGACTAGCGGCTACAATGAGCAGTTCTTC. Amino acids: CASSPRTSGYNEQFF.

This clone was counted a few times. The V gene is TRBV7-9, the J gene TRBJ1-2; 9 bases map to TRBD1. Germline CDR1 SEHNR, CDR2 FQNEAQ (reference sequence). V trimming: 1 base; J trimming: 8 bases; junction bases outside the gene matches: 2. CDR3 size: 13 residues. CDR3 protein: CASSLDRGHGYTF. CDR3 DNA: TGTGCCAGCAGCTTAGACAGGGGGCACGGCTACACCTTC.

The V gene is TRBV27, the J gene TRBJ2-1; 10 bases fit TRBD2. The junction had 9 bases not matched to a gene; V was cut back by 0 bases and J by 4 bases. The germline V gene encodes CDR1 MNHEY and CDR2 SMNVEV (reference sequence). The CDR3 runs 18 residues. The CDR3 sequence: CASSLSSEAGGIYNEQFF. For the CDR3, the DNA is TGTGCCAGCAGTTTATCGAGTGAAGCGGGGGGGATTTACAATGAGCAGTTCTTC.

V usage is TRBV6-5 and J usage is TRBJ2-7; D is perhaps TRBD2 (6 bases). Trimming stripped 3 bases from V and 2 bases from J, with 11 bases between. The CDR3 has 14 residues. The germline V gene has CDR1 MNHEY and CDR2 SVGAGI. The CDR3 sequence: CASSYAGSPYEQYF. CDR3 nucleotide sequence: TGTGCCAGCAGTTATGCCGGGAGCCCCTACGAGCAGTACTTC.

CDR3 residues: CASSQGEGSYEQYF. The CDR3 nucleotides are TGCGCCAGCAGCCAAGGCGAGGGATCCTACGAGCAGTACTTC. The chain has TRBV4-1 and TRBJ2-7; maybe TRBD2 (5 bases). Germline lookup yields CDR1 MGHRA and CDR2 YSYEKL. The CDR3 consists of 14 residues. The V end lost 1 base, the J end lost 1 base, and 8 bases lay between the germline ends.

The rearrangement links TRBV6-1 to TRBJ2-3; 7 bases agree with TRBD2. V lost 3 bases and J lost 4; bases outside the gene matches: 4. This CDR3 comprises 14 residues. Germline loops: CDR1 MNHNS, CDR2 SASEGT. The CDR3 protein is CASSEVAGADTQYF. DNA of the CDR3: TGTGCCAGCAGTGAGGTAGCGGGTGCAGATACGCAGTATTTT.

In its sample, this clone was seen once. This rearrangement joins TRBV15 to TRBJ1-1; unclear D gene. In germline, CDR1 is LNHNV, CDR2 YYDKDF (reference sequence). The V and J ends lost 5 bases and 0 bases respectively, with 7 bases between them. The length of the CDR3 is 13 residues. The CDR3 spells CATSADMNTEAFF. In DNA form, the CDR3 reads TGTGCCACCAGCGCCGACATGAACACTGAAGCTTTCTTT.

The chain uses TRBV20-1 and TRBJ1-2; TRBD1 is a possible D gene (6 bases). The CDR3 contains 11 residues. Germline V gene sequence: CDR1 DFQATT, CDR2 SNEGSKA (reference sequence). The V end was cut by 4 bases, the J end by 8 bases, with 11 bases between. CDR3 DNA sequence: TGCAGTGCTACACAGGGCGGGGGCTACACCTTC. Protein sequence: CSATQGGGYTF.

The CDR3 DNA reads as TGTGCCAGCAGCCGCTCAGACAGGGAGAATCAGCCCCAGCATTTT. This sequence encodes CASSRSDRENQPQHF. The V and J genes are TRBV7-9 and TRBJ1-5, with 7 bases matching TRBD1. V lost 5 bases to trimming and J lost 4 bases; unmatched junction nucleotides: 8. This CDR3 has 15 residues. CDR1 and CDR2 from the germline V gene are SEHNR and FQNEAQ (reference sequence). The full variable domain, completed using reference TRBV7-9 and TRBJ1-5, is DTGVSQNPRHKITKRGQNVTFRCDPISEHNRLYWYRQTLGQGPEFLTYFQNEAQLEKSRLLSDRFSAERPKGSFSTLEIQRTEQGDSAMYLCASSRSDRENQPQHFGDGTRLSIL.

J is TRBJ2-5 and V is TRBV9; TRBD2 might be the D (6 bases). TRBJ2-7 explains the end of the DNA better; the J call may be wrong. Germline-derived CDR1 and CDR2 are SGDLS and YYNGEE. This CDR3 comprises 15 residues. The CDR3 here is CASSVGGTGSYEQYF. Here the CDR3 DNA reads TGTGCCAGCAGCGTAGGCGGGACGGGCTCCTACGAGCAGTACTTC.

This clone occurred a few times. The V and J genes are TRBV29-1 and TRBJ1-2; D not certain. Per germline, CDR1 SQVTM and CDR2 ANQGSEA. With 1 base removed from V and 4 bases from J, the gap between germline ends came to 10 bases. The CDR3 is 13 amino acids. CDR3 nucleotide sequence: TGCAGCGTTGAAGTGCAGTCTCCCTATGGCTACACCTTC. Amino acid sequence: CSVEVQSPYGYTF. The full variable domain, in which reference TRBV29-1 and TRBJ1-2 provide the parts outside the CDR3, is SAVISQKPSRDICQRGTSLTIQCQVDSQVTMMFWYRQQPGQSLTLIATANQGSEATYESGFVIDKFPISRPNLTFSTLTVSNMSPEDSSIYLCSVEVQSPYGYTFGSGTRLTVV.

The V and J genes are TRBV19 and TRBJ2-1; TRBD2 matches at 9 bases. After removal of 4 bases from V and 0 bases from J, the junction contained 4 bases not matched to a gene. The CDR3 runs 16 residues. From germline, CDR1 is LNHDA and CDR2 SQIVND (reference sequence). CDR3: CASSSILAGSYNEQFF. The CDR3 nucleotides read TGTGCCAGTAGTAGCATACTAGCGGGCTCCTACAATGAGCAGTTCTTC. The full variable domain, completed using reference TRBV19 and TRBJ2-1, is DGGITQSPKYLFRKEGQNVTLSCEQNLNHDAMYWYRQDPGQGLRLIYYSQIVNDFQKGDIAEGYSVSREKKESFPLTVTSAQKNPTAFYLCASSSILAGSYNEQFFGPGTRLTVL.

The CDR3 spells CASSAILMTGNNYGYTF. CDR3 coding DNA: TGTGCCAGCAGCGCCATTCTGATGACAGGGAACAACTATGGCTACACCTTC. The rearrangement joins TRBV9 to TRBJ1-2, with 7 positions matching TRBD1. CDR3 length: 17 amino acids. The J segment lost 2 bases and the V segment lost 3 bases, leaving 13 bases of the junction unmatched. Germline V lookup: CDR1 SGDLS, CDR2 YYNGEE.

V usage is TRBV5-1 and J usage is TRBJ2-7, with D maybe TRBD2 (5 bases). CDR3 length equals 15 residues. Trimming removed 5 bases at V and 0 bases at J, with 15 bases between. The germline CDR1 and CDR2 sequences are SGHRS and YFSETQ. The chain's CDR3 is CASSLGLGSSYEQYF. CDR3 DNA: TGCGCCAGCAGTCTCGGACTTGGGAGCTCCTACGAGCAGTACTTC.

The gene calls are TRBV10-3 and TRBJ1-3, with a tentative D call TRBD1 (5 bases). Looked up from germline, CDR1 is ENHRY and CDR2 is SYGVKD. V shed 7 bases and J shed 2 bases, with 18 bases lying between them. The CDR3 covers 16 residues. CDR3 DNA: TGTGCCATCACCGAGGTAGAGGGGAGGGCTGGAAACACCATATATTTT. Protein product: CAITEVEGRAGNTIYF.

The chain uses TRBV5-6 and TRBJ2-3; TRBD2 is a possible D gene (5 bases). The V and J ends lost 3 bases and 6 bases respectively, with 5 bases between them. Germline assignment: CDR1 SGHDT and CDR2 YYEEEE. The length of the CDR3 is 11 residues. CDR3 loop: CASSWEDTQYF. The DNA of the CDR3 is TGTGCCAGCAGCTGGGAGGATACGCAGTATTTT. The full variable domain, in which reference TRBV5-6 and TRBJ2-3 provide the parts outside the CDR3, is DAGVTQSPTHLIKTRGQQVTLRCSPKSGHDTVSWYQQALGQGPQFIFQYYEEEERQRGNFPDRFSGHQFPNYSSELNVNALLLGDSALYLCASSWEDTQYFGPGTRLTVL.

This clone has only one observation. V gene TRBV18 combines with J gene TRBJ1-4; 7 bases agree with TRBD1. Germline V gives CDR1 KGHSH, CDR2 LQKENI. This CDR3 comprises 15 residues. With 2 bases clipped from V and 3 bases from J, the junction kept 3 bases outside the gene matches. DNA of the CDR3: TGTGCCAGCTCACCAAACAGGGGCTCTAATGAAAAACTGTTTTTT. Protein sequence: CASSPNRGSNEKLFF.

The chain has TRBV7-2 and TRBJ1-2; D possibly corresponds to TRBD1 (6 bases). The CDR3 has 13 residues. Between the trimmed V and J ends, which lost 5 bases and 7 bases, there was a span of 14 bases. Per the germline V gene, CDR1 is SGHTA and CDR2 is FQGNSA. The CDR3 DNA reads as TGTGCCAGCAGCCCTGACAGGTTGGTTGGCTACACCTTC. It translates to CASSPDRLVGYTF.

V and J are TRBV5-6 and TRBJ1-1; TRBD1 matches 12 bases. The ends lost 4 bases at V and 5 bases at J; junction bases unmatched: 9. CDR1 SGHDT and CDR2 YYEEEE come from the germline V gene. There are 16 residues in the CDR3. CDR3 sequence reads: CASSRDRGQRRTEAFF. In DNA, the CDR3 is TGTGCCAGCAGCCGGGACAGGGGGCAAAGGAGAACTGAAGCTTTCTTT.

This clone came up once. The CDR3 DNA reads as TGTGCCAGCAGCCCAGGGACAGCCCACCTCTGGGATGGCTACACCTTC. Translation: CASSPGTAHLWDGYTF. The rearrangement joins TRBV5-6 to TRBJ1-2, with 7 bases fitting TRBD1. This CDR3 region has 16 residues. Germline V gives CDR1 SGHDT, CDR2 YYEEEE. The V gene end was trimmed by 4 bases and the J gene end by 6 bases; junction bases not matched to a gene: 15.

CDR3 region: CASSGEVEQFF. In DNA, the CDR3 is TGTGCCAGCAGTGGGGAGGTTGAGCAGTTCTTC. V usage is TRBV28 and J usage is TRBJ2-1; D possibly corresponds to TRBD2 (6 bases). Germline loops: CDR1 MDHEN, CDR2 SYDVKM. The CDR3 length is 11 residues. The V end lost 5 bases, the J end lost 9 bases, and 8 bases lay between the germline ends.

CDR3 in DNA: TGCGCCAGCAGTCACAGGGTGATGGATAATTCACCCCTCCACTTT. Protein sequence: CASSHRVMDNSPLHF. V gene TRBV4-1 combines with J gene TRBJ1-6, with D maybe TRBD1 (6 bases). Trimming left V 6 bases short and J 5 bases short, with 14 bases between. This CDR3 contains 15 residues. The germline CDR1 and CDR2 sequences are MGHRA and YSYEKL.

This chain connects TRBV6-6 to TRBJ2-5, with D possibly being TRBD1 (5 bases). V was trimmed by 2 bases and J by 5 bases, leaving 12 bases between them. The CDR3 has 14 residues. Germline V lookup: CDR1 MNHNY, CDR2 SVGAGI (reference sequence). CDR3 bases: TGTGCCAGCAGTTACCTTCGGGCAGGGGAGACCCAGTACTTC. Translation gives CASSYLRAGETQYF.

This clone was seen a few times. This chain uses TRBV23-1 with TRBJ2-1; 9 positions agree with TRBD1. TRBV23-1 is designated an ORF whose function remains uncertain. J was trimmed by 2 bases and V by 9 bases; bases with no gene match: 5. The CDR3 covers 14 residues. This CDR3 reads CASHRGPPYNEQFF. CDR3 bases: TGCGCCAGTCACAGGGGGCCCCCCTACAATGAGCAGTTCTTC.